This record looks at one TCR beta chain sequence and its context. Germline V gene data show CDR1 as SNHLY and CDR2 as FYNNEI. Trimming took 6 bases from V and 2 from J, leaving 8 bases between them. The CDR3 covers 13 residues. TCRdb keeps only in-frame clones here, not all; method: immunoSEQ multiplex PCR. The repertoire holds around 150,000 clones, around 80% seen once, with roughly 7.2% in the top ten. This specimen comes from a study of blood T cell repertoires in COVID-19. The TCR sequence derives from a woman aged 50 to 60 in a cohort sampled during active or convalescent COVID-19. Sequencing was performed on peripheral blood. The rearrangement links TRBV2 to TRBJ1-3, with TRBD1 as a possible D gene (5 bases). Here the CDR3 reads CASRQGAGNTIYF. In nucleotides, the CDR3 is TGTGCCAGCAGGCAGGGCGCTGGAAACACCATATATTTT.